Below are 24 T cell receptor beta chains sequenced from a single sample in a study of tissue T cells after allogeneic stem cell transplantation. The method was immunoSEQ multiplex PCR; TCRdb's version includes in-frame clones alone and lacks a portion of them. In the table there are around 5,700 clones, approximately 50% of which are singletons. Time point denoted: mouse harvest day 7 after allogeneic transplant. The graft held 10^6 splenic CD5+ T cells and 10^7 T-cell-depleted bone marrow cells. The sample was gut tissue. All receptors come from a female BALB/c mouse given C57BL/6 T cells with graft-versus-host disease after an allogeneic hematopoietic cell transplant.

This clone has a single count. Each gene name is a mouse one. The read ends 1 residue early relative to the CDR3; the germline J gene fills the gap. The chain links TRBV13-2 to TRBJ2-3; TRBD2 agrees at 7 bases. The junction had 2 bases not matched to a gene; V was cut back by 8 bases and J by 2 bases. The CDR3 is 12 amino acids. Germline CDR1 NNHNN, CDR2 SYGAGS (reference sequence). The sequenced part of the CDR3 DNA is TGTGCCAGGGGGGGGGTTGCAGAAACGCTGTAT. Protein sequence: CARGGVAETLY. In full, the CDR3 reads CARGGVAETLYF.

Worth noting for this clone: The listed genes are named as in mouse. The read stops 1 residue short of the end of the CDR3; the missing end is completed from the germline J gene. V gene TRBV26 combines with J gene TRBJ1-2; possibly TRBD1 for D (5 bases). Trimming cost V 2 bases and J 4 bases, with 8 bases left between them. The germline V gene encodes CDR1 KGHPV and CDR2 FQNQEV (reference sequence). The CDR3 loop spans 13 amino acids. CDR3 bases read: TGTGCCAGCAGTCTGGGGGGGGGCTCCGACTACACC. It yields the protein CASSLGGGSDYT. The CDR3 as a whole reads CASSLGGGSDYTF.

As regards this clone: The listed genes are named as in mouse. The read finishes 1 residue shy of the CDR3 end, and the germline J gene is used to complete it. This chain links TRBV26 with TRBJ2-4; no clear D gene. CDR1 and CDR2 (germline): KGHPV, FQNQEV (reference sequence). The CDR3 runs to 13 residues. The germline V and J ends were trimmed by 5 bases and 0 bases, with 6 bases remaining between them. The CDR3 sequence: CASSGGSQNTLYF. The CDR3 bases that were read are TGTGCCAGCAGTGGAGGTAGTCAAAACACCTTGTAC.

Details on this clone: The genes and germline here are from mouse. The CDR3 end falls 1 residue outside the read, so it is completed with the germline J gene. The chain carries TRBV26 and TRBJ2-1; D may be TRBD1 (6 bases). The CDR3 has 14 residues. With 4 bases removed from V and 4 bases from J, the gap between germline ends came to 11 bases. In germline, CDR1 is KGHPV, CDR2 FQNQEV (reference sequence). The sequenced part of the CDR3 DNA is TGTGCCAGCAGTCGTAGGGACACATATGCTGAGCAGTTC. It specifies CASSRRDTYAEQF. The complete CDR3 sequence is CASSRRDTYAEQFF.

As concerns this clone: Relative to the germline gene, one junction end is altered; a read error may explain this. The genes and germline here are from mouse. The sequenced fragment ends 1 residue before the CDR3 boundary, so the rest is inferred from the germline J gene. The genes are TRBV26 and TRBJ2-7, with D perhaps matching TRBD2 (6 bases). The CDR3 spans 14 residues. CDR1 and CDR2 from the germline V gene are KGHPV and FQNQEV (reference sequence). CDR3 bases read: TGTGCCACCAGTCCTGGGACTCCGGGTTATGAACAGTAC. Translation: CATSPGTPGYEQY. The complete CDR3 protein is CATSPGTPGYEQYF.

Regarding this clone: Each gene name is a mouse one. The read ends 1 residue shy of where the CDR3 ends; the end is completed using the germline J gene. The V and J genes are TRBV26 and TRBJ2-5, with D perhaps matching TRBD1 (6 bases). This CDR3 region has 13 residues. Germline loops: CDR1 KGHPV, CDR2 FQNQEV (reference sequence). The V end lost 5 bases, the J end lost 6 bases, and 12 bases lay between the germline ends. CDR3 sequence: CASSTGKGDTQYF. Incomplete CDR3 DNA: TGTGCCAGCAGTACAGGGAAAGGGGACACCCAGTAC.

Worth noting for this clone: Gene names are mouse gene names. The CDR3 end falls 1 residue outside the read, so it is completed with the germline J gene. J is TRBJ1-3 and V is TRBV3, with TRBD1 as a possible D gene (5 bases). This CDR3 comprises 14 residues. Germline values: CDR1 SNHLY, CDR2 FYNGKV (reference sequence). V was pared by 5 bases and J by 0 bases, with 8 bases between. CDR3 in amino acids: CASSQGLSGNTLYF. The CDR3 DNA, read in part, is TGTGCCAGCAGCCAGGGACTTTCTGGAAATACGCTCTAT.

Regarding this clone: Each gene name is a mouse one. The CDR3: CASSWDRYQAPLF. CDR3 bases read: TGTGCCAGCAGCTGGGACAGGTACCAGGCTCCGCTT. V is TRBV3 and J is TRBJ1-5; the match to TRBD1 covers 8 bases. The read comes to an end 1 residue before the CDR3 does, leaving the germline J gene to fill in the end. Trimming cost V 4 bases and J 5 bases; bases outside gene matches: 1. Germline CDR1 and CDR2: SNHLY and FYNGKV (reference sequence). The CDR3 spans 13 residues.

As for this clone: Each gene name is a mouse one. The read stops 1 residue short of the end of the CDR3; the missing end is completed from the germline J gene. The V and J genes are TRBV31 and TRBJ1-1; a weak D match, TRBD1 (6 bases). The germline V and J ends were trimmed by 3 bases and 1 base, with 6 bases remaining between them. CDR3 length: 12 residues. The germline CDR1 and CDR2 sequences are GKSSPN and SITVG. CDR3 amino acids: CAWRGQNTEVFF. The sequenced CDR3 bases are TGTGCCTGGAGGGGACAAAACACAGAAGTCTTC.

This clone was detected only a few times. The genes and germline here are from mouse. The CDR3 is cut off 1 residue early in the read; its end comes from the germline J gene. This chain uses TRBV29 with TRBJ1-6; no definite D call. TRBJ1-6 is filed as an ORF, its function uncertain. The V end was cut by 9 bases, the J end by 3 bases, with 9 bases between. CDR3 length equals 13 residues. CDR1 MSHET and CDR2 SYDVDS come from the germline V gene. CDR3 DNA, as far as it was read: TGTGCTAGTTCCGGGTTCTATAATTCGCCCCTCTAC. It encodes CASSGFYNSPLY. The CDR3, in full, reads CASSGFYNSPLYF.

Notes on this clone: Each gene name is a mouse one. The read finishes 1 residue shy of the CDR3 end, and the germline J gene is used to complete it. The chain employs TRBV15 and TRBJ2-7, with 10 bases matching TRBD2. The CDR3 has 12 residues. V shed 6 bases and J 7 bases; nucleotides not matched to a gene: 3. Germline V CDR1 and CDR2: SGHND, FRSKSL. The CDR3 sequence is CASRRLGGEQYF. Incomplete CDR3 DNA: TGTGCCAGCAGGCGACTGGGGGGCGAACAGTAC.

A word on this clone: All gene names here are mouse names. The CDR3 is cut off 1 residue early in the read; its end comes from the germline J gene. The gene calls are TRBV31 and TRBJ2-7; 9 bases map to TRBD2. The CDR3 contains 13 residues. Germline V gene data show CDR1 as GKSSPN and CDR2 as SITVG. The junction had 4 bases not matched to a gene; V was cut back by 4 bases and J by 3 bases. CDR3 sequence reads: CAWKDWGLYEQYF. CDR3 DNA, as far as it was read: TGTGCCTGGAAGGACTGGGGCCTCTATGAACAGTAC.

With regard to this clone: Genes and germline are mouse. The CDR3 is cut off 1 residue early in the read; its end comes from the germline J gene. V usage is TRBV26 and J usage is TRBJ2-1; tentatively, D is TRBD1 or TRBD2 (5 bases each). The V gene's germline CDR1 is KGHPV and CDR2 FQNQEV (reference sequence). The CDR3 is 12 amino acids. Trimming cost V 8 bases and J 1 base, with 6 bases left between them. The part of the CDR3 DNA that was read is TGTGCCAGCGGGGACAACTATGCTGAGCAGTTC. It translates to CASGDNYAEQF. The full CDR3 is CASGDNYAEQFF.

Turning to this clone: Any gene name here is a mouse gene name. Read data end 1 residue before the CDR3 end; the end is taken from the germline J gene. The chain links TRBV26 to TRBJ2-7; 10 nucleotides align to TRBD2. V lost 4 bases to trimming and J lost 3 bases; unmatched junction nucleotides: 3. CDR1 KGHPV and CDR2 FQNQEV come from the germline V gene (reference sequence). The CDR3 contains 14 residues. CDR3 region: CASSPRDWGYEQYF. Incomplete CDR3 DNA: TGTGCCAGCAGTCCGCGGGACTGGGGCTATGAACAGTAC. The full variable domain, in which reference TRBV26 and TRBJ2-7 provide the parts outside the CDR3, is NSKVIQTPRYLVKGQGQKAKMRCIPEKGHPVVFWYQQNKNNEFKFLINFQNQEVLQQIDMTEKRFSAECPSNSPCSLEIQSSEAGDSALYLCASSPRDWGYEQYFGPGTRLTVL.

Note on this clone: Gene names are mouse gene names. The read halts 1 residue ahead of the CDR3 end, with the missing end drawn from the germline J gene. The chain joins TRBV23 to TRBJ2-4. Germline loops: CDR1 KGHTA, CDR2 FQNQQP. CDR3 length: 13 residues. The CDR3 loop reads CSSSSDGGNTLYF. The CDR3 DNA, read in part, is TGCTCCAGCTCCTCGGACGGGGGAAACACCTTGTAC. Full variable domain (rest looked up from reference TRBV23 and TRBJ2-4): DAAVTQKPRYLIKMKGQEAEMKCIPEKGHTAVFWYQQKQSKELKFLIYFQNQQPLDQIDMVKERFSAVCPSSSLCSLGIRTCEAEDSALYLCSSSSDGGNTLYFGAGTRLSVL.

Sample share makes this clone medium-sized. Gene labels here are mouse ones. The CDR3 is cut off 1 residue early in the read; its end comes from the germline J gene. V usage is TRBV19 and J usage is TRBJ2-7; maybe TRBD2 (6 bases). Per germline, CDR1 FNHDT and CDR2 SITEND (reference sequence). This CDR3 has 13 amino acids. Trimming removed 2 bases at V and 1 base at J, with 7 bases between. The CDR3 loop reads CASSIGGSYEQYF. CDR3 bases read: TGTGCCAGCAGTATCGGGGGGTCCTATGAACAGTAC.

As to this clone: The germline and genes are mouse ones. The read ends 1 residue early relative to the CDR3; the germline J gene fills the gap. The rearrangement links TRBV15 to TRBJ2-7; possibly TRBD1 for D (6 bases). CDR1 is SGHND and CDR2 is FRSKSL in the germline V gene. V gave up 4 bases and J gave up 4 bases, with 11 bases separating them. The CDR3 has 13 amino acids. Here the CDR3 reads CASSSGTNYEQYF. CDR3 DNA, as far as it was read: TGTGCCAGCAGTTCCGGGACAAATTATGAACAGTAC.

This clone qualifies as medium-sized (0.01 to 0.1%). Mouse gene names and germline throughout. The read ends 1 residue shy of where the CDR3 ends; the end is completed using the germline J gene. The chain couples TRBV3 to TRBJ2-2; 11 bases fit TRBD2. CDR1 is SNHLY, CDR2 FYNGKV, per germline (reference sequence). This CDR3 is 16 amino acids long. V shed 5 bases and J 2 bases; nucleotides not matched to a gene: 4. The CDR3 spells CASSLRDWGNTGQLYF. The sequenced part of the CDR3 DNA is TGTGCCAGCAGCCTCCGGGACTGGGGGAACACCGGGCAGCTCTAC. Looking up the rest from reference TRBV3 and TRBJ2-2 gives the full variable domain: GPKVLQIPSHQIIDMGQMVTLNCDPVSNHLYFYWYKQILGQQMEFLVNFYNGKVMEKSKLFKDQFSVERPDGSYFTLKIQPTALEDSAVYFCASSLRDWGNTGQLYFGEGSKLTVL.

Points on this clone: Germline and genes: mouse. Read data end 1 residue before the CDR3 end; the end is taken from the germline J gene. The V call is TRBV3, the J call TRBJ2-7; D is unclear. Trimming shortened V by 5 bases and J by 3 bases, and 5 bases separated the two germline ends. CDR3 length: 11 amino acids. Germline-derived CDR1 and CDR2 are SNHLY and FYNGKV (reference sequence). CDR3 DNA (partial): TGTGCCAGCAGCGCACTCTATGAACAGTAC. This gives the protein CASSALYEQY. The whole CDR3 protein is CASSALYEQYF.

Remarks on this clone: Gene names are the mouse ones. The DNA ends 1 residue before the CDR3 does, and the rest of the CDR3 is filled in from the germline J gene. The chain joins TRBV16 to TRBJ2-7; D is uncertain. The V gene's germline CDR1 is SGHSA and CDR2 FRNQAP. Trimming shortened V by 0 bases and J by 0 bases, and 12 bases separated the two germline ends. This CDR3 has 16 amino acids. The CDR3 spells CASSLDRARPSYEQYF. Partial CDR3 DNA: TGTGCAAGCAGCTTAGATAGGGCCAGACCCTCCTATGAACAGTAC.

Points on this clone: Mouse gene names apply. The CDR3 is cut off 1 residue early in the read; its end comes from the germline J gene. The chain couples TRBV15 to TRBJ2-1; 7 positions match TRBD1. Germline V gene lookup returns CDR1 SGHND and CDR2 FRSKSL. V lost 5 bases to trimming and J lost 11 bases; unmatched junction nucleotides: 3. This CDR3 is built from 11 residues. The CDR3 sequence: CASSKQGKQFF. CDR3 DNA, as far as it was read: TGTGCCAGCAGTAAACAGGGGAAGCAGTTC.

In its sample, this clone was seen a few times. Gene names are mouse gene names. The part of the CDR3 DNA that was read is TGTGCTAGCAGTTTCAACCAAGACACCCAGTAC. It is translated as CASSFNQDTQY. The whole CDR3 reads CASSFNQDTQYF. The chain combines TRBV29 with TRBJ2-5; D is ambiguous. With the read ending 1 residue before the CDR3 end, the germline J gene is used to fill in that end. Germline CDR1 MSHET, CDR2 SYDVDS. The CDR3 covers 12 residues. Trimming stripped 3 bases from V and 0 bases from J, with 1 base between. Complete variable domain (other parts from reference TRBV29 and TRBJ2-5): DMKVTQMPRYLIKRMGENVLLECGQDMSHETMYWYRQDPGLGLQLIYISYDVDSNSEGDIPKGYRVSRKKREHFSLILDSAKTNQTSVYFCASSFNQDTQYFGPGTRLLVL.

This clone has only a few counts. These gene names are mouse names. The CDR3 end lies 1 residue beyond the end of the read and is filled in from the germline J gene. The chain has TRBV26 and TRBJ2-1; 7 nucleotides match TRBD1. The CDR3 extends over 14 amino acids. The ends lost 4 bases at V and 6 bases at J; junction bases unmatched: 6. Germline lookup yields CDR1 KGHPV and CDR2 FQNQEV (reference sequence). This chain's CDR3 is CASSRHRGGAEQFF. CDR3 bases read: TGTGCCAGCAGTCGTCACAGGGGTGGTGCTGAGCAGTTC.

Worth noting for this clone: Genes and germline are mouse. The read gets to within 1 residue of the CDR3 end, and the germline J gene fills in the rest. This chain connects TRBV26 to TRBJ2-1; D unresolved. Deletions cut 3 bases from V and 0 bases from J, with 6 bases between. The CDR3 spans 14 residues. Germline CDR1 KGHPV, CDR2 FQNQEV (reference sequence). The CDR3 spells CASSLSVNYAEQFF. The sequenced part of the CDR3 DNA is TGTGCCAGCAGTCTCTCAGTTAACTATGCTGAGCAGTTC.